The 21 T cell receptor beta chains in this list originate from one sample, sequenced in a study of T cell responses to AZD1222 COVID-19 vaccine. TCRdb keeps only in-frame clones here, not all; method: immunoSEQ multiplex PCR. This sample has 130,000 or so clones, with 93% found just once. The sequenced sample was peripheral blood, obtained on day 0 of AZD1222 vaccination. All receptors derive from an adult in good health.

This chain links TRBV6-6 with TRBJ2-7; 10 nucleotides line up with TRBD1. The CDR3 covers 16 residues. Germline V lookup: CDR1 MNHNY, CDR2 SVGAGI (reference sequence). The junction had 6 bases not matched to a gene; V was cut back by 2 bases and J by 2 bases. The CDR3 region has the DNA TGTGCCAGCAGTTACCCCTCCGGACAGGGGGCCTACGAGCAGTACTTC. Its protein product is CASSYPSGQGAYEQYF.

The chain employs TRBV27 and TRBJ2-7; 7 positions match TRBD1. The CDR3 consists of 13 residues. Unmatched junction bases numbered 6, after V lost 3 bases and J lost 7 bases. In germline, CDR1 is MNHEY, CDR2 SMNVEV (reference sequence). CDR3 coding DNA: TGTGCCAGCAGTTTGAAGGGGGCCGGGGAGCAGTACTTC. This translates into CASSLKGAGEQYF.

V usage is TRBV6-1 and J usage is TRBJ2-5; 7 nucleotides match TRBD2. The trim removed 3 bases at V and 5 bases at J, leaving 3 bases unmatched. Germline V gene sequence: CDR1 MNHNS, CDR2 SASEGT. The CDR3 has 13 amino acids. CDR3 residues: CASSDWGGETQYF. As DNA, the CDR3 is TGTGCCAGCAGTGATTGGGGGGGGGAGACCCAGTACTTC.

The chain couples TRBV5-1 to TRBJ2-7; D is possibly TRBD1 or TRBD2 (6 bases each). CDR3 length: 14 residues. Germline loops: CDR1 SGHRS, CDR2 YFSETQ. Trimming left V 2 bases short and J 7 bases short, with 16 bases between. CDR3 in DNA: TGCGCCAGCAGCTTAGGTGGGGGGCCAAAAGAGCAGTACTTC. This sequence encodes CASSLGGGPKEQYF. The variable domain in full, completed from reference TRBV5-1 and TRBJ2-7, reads KAGVTQTPRYLIKTRGQQVTLSCSPISGHRSVSWYQQTPGQGLQFLFEYFSETQRNKGNFPGRFSGRQFSNSRSEMNVSTLELGDSALYLCASSLGGGPKEQYFGPGTRLTVT.

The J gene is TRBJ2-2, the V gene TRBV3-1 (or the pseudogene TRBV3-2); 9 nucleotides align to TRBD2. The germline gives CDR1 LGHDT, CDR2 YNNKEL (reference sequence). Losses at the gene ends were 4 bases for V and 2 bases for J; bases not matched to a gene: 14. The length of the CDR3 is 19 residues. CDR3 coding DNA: TGTGCCAGCAGCCCCGGTAGGCTAGCGGGGCCCCCTAACACCGGGGAGCTGTTTTTT. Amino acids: CASSPGRLAGPPNTGELFF.

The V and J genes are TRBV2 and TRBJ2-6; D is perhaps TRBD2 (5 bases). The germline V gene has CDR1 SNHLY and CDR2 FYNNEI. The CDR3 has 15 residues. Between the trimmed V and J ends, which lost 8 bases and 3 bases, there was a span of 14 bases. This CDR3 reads CASEGVSGGANVLTF. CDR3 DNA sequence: TGTGCCAGCGAGGGAGTTTCGGGTGGGGCCAACGTCCTGACTTTC. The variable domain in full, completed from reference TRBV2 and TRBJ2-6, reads EPEVTQTPSHQVTQMGQEVILRCVPISNHLYFYWYRQILGQKVEFLVSFYNNEISEKSEIFDDQFSVERPDGSNFTLKIRSTKLEDSAMYFCASEGVSGGANVLTFGAGSRLTVL.

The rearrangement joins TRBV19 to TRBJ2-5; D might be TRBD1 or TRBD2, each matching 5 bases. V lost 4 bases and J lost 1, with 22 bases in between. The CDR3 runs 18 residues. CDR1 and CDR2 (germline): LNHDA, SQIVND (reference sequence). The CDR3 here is CASSTPPRPGPIQETQYF. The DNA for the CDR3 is TGTGCCAGTAGTACCCCACCCCGACCGGGACCGATCCAAGAGACCCAGTACTTC. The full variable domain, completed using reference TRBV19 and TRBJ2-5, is DGGITQSPKYLFRKEGQNVTLSCEQNLNHDAMYWYRQDPGQGLRLIYYSQIVNDFQKGDIAEGYSVSREKKESFPLTVTSAQKNPTAFYLCASSTPPRPGPIQETQYFGPGTRLLVL.

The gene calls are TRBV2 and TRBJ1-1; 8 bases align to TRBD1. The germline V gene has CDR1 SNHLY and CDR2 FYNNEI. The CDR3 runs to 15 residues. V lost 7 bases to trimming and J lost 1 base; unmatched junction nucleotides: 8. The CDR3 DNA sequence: TGTGCCAGCACCGAGACAGGGGTTGGGAACACTGAAGCTTTCTTT. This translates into CASTETGVGNTEAFF.

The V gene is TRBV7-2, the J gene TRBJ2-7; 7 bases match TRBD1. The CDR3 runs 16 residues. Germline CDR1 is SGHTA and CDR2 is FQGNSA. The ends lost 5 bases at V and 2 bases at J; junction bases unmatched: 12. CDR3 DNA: TGTGCCAGCAGCCCTAAGGCTGGGACAGTGGCCTACGAGCAGTACTTC. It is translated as CASSPKAGTVAYEQYF.

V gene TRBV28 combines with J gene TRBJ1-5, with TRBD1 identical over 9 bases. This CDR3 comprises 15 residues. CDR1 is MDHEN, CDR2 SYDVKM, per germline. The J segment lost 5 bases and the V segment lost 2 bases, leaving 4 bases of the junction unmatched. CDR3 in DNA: TGTGCCAGCAGTTTAGTGGGACAGGGCCATCAGCCCCAGCATTTT. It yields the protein CASSLVGQGHQPQHF.

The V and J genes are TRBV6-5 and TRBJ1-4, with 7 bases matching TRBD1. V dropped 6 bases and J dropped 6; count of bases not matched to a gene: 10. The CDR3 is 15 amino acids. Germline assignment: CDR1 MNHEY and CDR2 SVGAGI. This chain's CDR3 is CASSHEGAGHEKLFF. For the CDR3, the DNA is TGTGCCAGCAGCCACGAGGGGGCAGGTCATGAAAAACTGTTTTTT.

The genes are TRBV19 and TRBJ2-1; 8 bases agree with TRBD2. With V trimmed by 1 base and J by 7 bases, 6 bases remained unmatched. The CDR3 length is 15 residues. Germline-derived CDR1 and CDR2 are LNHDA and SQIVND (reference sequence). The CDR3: CASSIVPGGRNEQFF. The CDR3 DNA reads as TGTGCCAGTAGTATAGTTCCGGGGGGGAGGAATGAGCAGTTCTTC. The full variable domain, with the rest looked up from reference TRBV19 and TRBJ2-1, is DGGITQSPKYLFRKEGQNVTLSCEQNLNHDAMYWYRQDPGQGLRLIYYSQIVNDFQKGDIAEGYSVSREKKESFPLTVTSAQKNPTAFYLCASSIVPGGRNEQFFGPGTRLTVL.

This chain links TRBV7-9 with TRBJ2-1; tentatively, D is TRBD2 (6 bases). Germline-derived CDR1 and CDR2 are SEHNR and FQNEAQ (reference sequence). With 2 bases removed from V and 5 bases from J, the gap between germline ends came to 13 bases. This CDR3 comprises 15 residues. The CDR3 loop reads CASSLLAGSDNEQFF. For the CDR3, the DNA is TGTGCCAGCAGCTTATTGGCGGGGAGCGACAATGAGCAGTTCTTC. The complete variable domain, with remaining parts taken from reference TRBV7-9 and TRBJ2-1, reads DTGVSQNPRHKITKRGQNVTFRCDPISEHNRLYWYRQTLGQGPEFLTYFQNEAQLEKSRLLSDRFSAERPKGSFSTLEIQRTEQGDSAMYLCASSLLAGSDNEQFFGPGTRLTVL.

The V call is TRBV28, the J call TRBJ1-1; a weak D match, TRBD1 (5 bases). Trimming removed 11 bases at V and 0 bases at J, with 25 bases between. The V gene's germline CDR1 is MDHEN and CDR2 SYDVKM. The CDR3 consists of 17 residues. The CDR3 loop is CACKNGAAFVMNTEAFF. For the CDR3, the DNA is TGTGCCTGCAAGAACGGGGCAGCATTCGTTATGAACACTGAAGCTTTCTTT.

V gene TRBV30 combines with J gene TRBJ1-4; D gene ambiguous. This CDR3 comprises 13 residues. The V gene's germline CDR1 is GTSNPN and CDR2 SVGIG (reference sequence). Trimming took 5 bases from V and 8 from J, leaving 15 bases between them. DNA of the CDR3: TGTGCCTGGGCAGGATTGTCGAGGGAAAAACTGTTTTTT. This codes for CAWAGLSREKLFF.

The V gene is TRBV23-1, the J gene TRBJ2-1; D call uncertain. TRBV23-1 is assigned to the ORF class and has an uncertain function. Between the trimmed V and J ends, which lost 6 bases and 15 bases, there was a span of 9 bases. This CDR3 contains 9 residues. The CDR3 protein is CASRSQTFF. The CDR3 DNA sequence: TGCGCCAGCAGGAGTCAGACGTTCTTC.

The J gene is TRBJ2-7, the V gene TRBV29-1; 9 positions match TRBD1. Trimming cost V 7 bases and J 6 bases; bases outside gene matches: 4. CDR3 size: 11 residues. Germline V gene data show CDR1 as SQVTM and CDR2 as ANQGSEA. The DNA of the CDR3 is TGCAGCGGCGGGACAGGGCGCGAGCAGTACTTC. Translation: CSGGTGREQYF.

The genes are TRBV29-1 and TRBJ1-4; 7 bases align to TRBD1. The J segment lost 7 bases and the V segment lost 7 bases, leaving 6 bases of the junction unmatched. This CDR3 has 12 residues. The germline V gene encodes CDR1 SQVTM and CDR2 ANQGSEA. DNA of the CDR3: TGCAGCGCCAGGACAGGAGTTGAAAAACTGTTTTTT. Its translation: CSARTGVEKLFF.

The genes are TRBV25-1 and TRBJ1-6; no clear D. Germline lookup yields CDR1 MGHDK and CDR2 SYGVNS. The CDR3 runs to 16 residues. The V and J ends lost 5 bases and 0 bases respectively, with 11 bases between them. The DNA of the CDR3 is TGTGCCAGCAGTCCTAGCACAAGCTCCTATAATTCACCCCTCCACTTT. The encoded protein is CASSPSTSSYNSPLHF.

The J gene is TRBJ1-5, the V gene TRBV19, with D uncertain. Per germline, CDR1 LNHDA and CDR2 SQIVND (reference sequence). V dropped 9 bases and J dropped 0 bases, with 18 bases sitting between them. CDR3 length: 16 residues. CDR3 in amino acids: CASLPDGVYSNQPQHF. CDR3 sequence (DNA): TGTGCCAGCCTCCCAGACGGAGTCTATAGCAATCAGCCCCAGCATTTT.

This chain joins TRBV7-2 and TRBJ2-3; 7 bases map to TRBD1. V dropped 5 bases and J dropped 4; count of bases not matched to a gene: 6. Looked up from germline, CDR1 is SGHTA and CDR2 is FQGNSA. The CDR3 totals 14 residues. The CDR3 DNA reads TGTGCCAGCAGCCCGGACAGGATTTCAGATACGCAGTATTTT. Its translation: CASSPDRISDTQYF.